Each of the 9 T cell receptor beta chains below was sequenced from the same sample in a study of control samples from healthy donors and cancer patients. Some clones are missing from TCRdb's copy, which holds only in-frame ones; the method was immunoSEQ multiplex PCR. In the table there are about 150,000 clones, 85% to 95% of which are singletons. Sequencing was performed on blood. Every receptor here comes from a man in his forties in good health.

The rearrangement uses TRBV6-5 and TRBJ1-2; D perhaps matches TRBD1 (5 bases). The ends were cut back, 5 bases at V and 5 bases at J, with 12 bases in the middle. CDR1 is MNHEY, CDR2 SVGAGI, per germline. The CDR3 length is 13 residues. This chain's CDR3 is CASSTGTEYGYTF. The CDR3 nucleotides are TGTGCCAGCAGTACGGGGACGGAGTATGGCTACACCTTC.

This rearrangement joins TRBV4-3 to TRBJ1-1; 8 nucleotides agree with TRBD1. The CDR3 totals 16 residues. Germline CDR1 LGHNA, CDR2 YSLEER. The J segment lost 9 bases and the V segment lost 0 bases, leaving 12 bases of the junction unmatched. The CDR3 reads CASSQDSGGVLVKAFF. CDR3 in DNA: TGCGCCAGCAGCCAAGATTCAGGGGGCGTTCTCGTTAAAGCTTTCTTT.

This chain joins TRBV19 and TRBJ2-1; TRBD2 aligns across 13 bases. The CDR3 has 15 amino acids. The trim removed 4 bases at V and 10 bases at J, leaving 7 bases unmatched. CDR1 and CDR2 from the germline V gene are LNHDA and SQIVND (reference sequence). The CDR3 DNA follows: TGTGCCAGTAGTAAACTAGCGGGGGGGTACTCGGAGCAGTTCTTC. This sequence encodes CASSKLAGGYSEQFF.

J is TRBJ2-5 and V is TRBV5-1, with TRBD2 matching over 10 bases. Germline V gives CDR1 SGHRS, CDR2 YFSETQ. CDR3 length equals 15 residues. V gave up 3 bases and J gave up 1 base; unmatched junction bases: 3. The CDR3 DNA reads TGCGCCAGCAGCTATAGCGGGGGGATCCAAGAGACCCAGTACTTC. As protein: CASSYSGGIQETQYF.

The chain couples TRBV7-8 to TRBJ1-3; no definite D call. Germline CDR1 SGHVS, CDR2 FQNEAQ. V lost 1 base and J 0 bases, leaving 10 bases between the germline ends. The CDR3 sequence is 16 residues long. The CDR3 region is CASSLGTGLSGNTIYF. The CDR3 bases are TGTGCCAGCAGCTTAGGGACGGGCCTCTCTGGAAACACCATATATTTT.

The J gene is TRBJ2-7, the V gene TRBV19, with D tentatively TRBD1 or TRBD2 (6 bases each). Trimming shortened V by 5 bases and J by 6 bases, and 11 bases separated the two germline ends. This CDR3 is 12 amino acids long. CDR1 is LNHDA, CDR2 SQIVND, per germline (reference sequence). The DNA for the CDR3 is TGTGCCAGTAGTCCATGGGGGGCCGAGCAGTACTTC. As protein: CASSPWGAEQYF.

This clone has a single count. This chain uses TRBV11-2 with TRBJ2-3; D uncertain. Germline V CDR1 and CDR2: SGHAT, FQNNGV. Deletions cut 8 bases from V and 3 bases from J, with 12 bases between. CDR3 length equals 13 residues. The CDR3 here is CASGVRGTDTQYF. The CDR3 DNA reads as TGTGCCAGCGGGGTGAGAGGTACAGATACGCAGTATTTT.

This chain uses TRBV29-1 with TRBJ2-5; D gene uncertain. Trimming left V 5 bases short and J 1 base short, with 8 bases between. Germline CDR1 and CDR2: SQVTM and ANQGSEA. The CDR3 runs to 12 residues. This CDR3 reads CSVNGGQETQYF. The DNA of the CDR3 is TGCAGCGTTAATGGCGGCCAAGAGACCCAGTACTTC.

V usage is TRBV28 and J usage is TRBJ1-2; 7 nucleotides match TRBD1. This CDR3 has 15 amino acids. The V and J ends lost 4 bases and 2 bases, in that order; junction bases with no gene match: 7. The germline V gene has CDR1 MDHEN and CDR2 SYDVKM. CDR3 in amino acids: CASSSSRTGNYGYTF. The CDR3 coding sequence is TGTGCCAGCAGTTCTAGCCGGACAGGAAACTATGGCTACACCTTC.